The 6 T cell receptor beta chains below all came from one sample that was sequenced in a study of cytomegalovirus exposure and HLA in healthy donors. 13 Jbeta primers and 60 Vbeta primers were used for the PCR. TCRdb keeps only in-frame clones here, not all; method: immunoSEQ multiplex PCR. The table lists fewer than 85,000 clones, less than 80% of them singletons. Sequenced input: PBMCs. These receptors came from a middle-aged man in good health and CMV-seropositive.

Only one count was recorded for this clone. The chain is built from TRBV7-9 and TRBJ1-1; the D gene is possibly TRBD1 (5 bases). V lost 4 bases and J 1 base, leaving 7 bases between the germline ends. The V gene's germline CDR1 is SEHNR and CDR2 FQNEAQ (reference sequence). This CDR3 contains 13 residues. As DNA, the CDR3 is TGTGCCAGCAGCTCCCAGGGGAACACTGAAGCTTTCTTT. Amino acids: CASSSQGNTEAFF. The variable domain in full, completed from reference TRBV7-9 and TRBJ1-1, reads DTGVSQNPRHKITKRGQNVTFRCDPISEHNRLYWYRQTLGQGPEFLTYFQNEAQLEKSRLLSDRFSAERPKGSFSTLEIQRTEQGDSAMYLCASSSQGNTEAFFGQGTRLTVV.

This clone was detected a few times. The chain has TRBV6-5 and TRBJ1-4, with 7 bases that match TRBD1. Germline lookup yields CDR1 MNHEY and CDR2 SVGAGI. The J segment lost 2 bases and the V segment lost 6 bases, leaving 3 bases of the junction unmatched. This CDR3 has 14 amino acids. The CDR3 bases are TGTGCCAGCAGAACAGGGGCTACTAATGAAAAACTGTTTTTT. This gives the protein CASRTGATNEKLFF.

The chain couples TRBV19 to TRBJ2-7, with 12 bases fitting TRBD2. The CDR3 is made up of 15 amino acids. Trimming at V came to 4 bases and at J to 2 bases, leaving 3 bases not matched to a gene. Germline CDR1 reads LNHDA; CDR2 reads SQIVND (reference sequence). The CDR3 DNA reads as TGTGCCAGTAGTACCCGGACTAGCGGGGCCTACGAGCAGTACTTC. Residues: CASSTRTSGAYEQYF.

The sample holds one count of this clone. The gene calls are TRBV14 and TRBJ2-5; TRBD1 is a possible D gene (5 bases). Trimming pared 1 base from V and 8 bases from J, leaving 11 bases between. This CDR3 has 13 amino acids. The germline CDR1 and CDR2 sequences are SGHDN and FVKESK. The DNA for the CDR3 is TGTGCCAGCAGCCAAGTTCGTCAGGGCACCCAGTACTTC. This sequence encodes CASSQVRQGTQYF.

The V call is TRBV9, the J call TRBJ2-5; 12 nucleotides agree with TRBD2. CDR3 length: 13 residues. Germline V CDR1 and CDR2: SGDLS, YYNGEE. With V trimmed by 7 bases and J by 5 bases, 3 bases remained unmatched. The chain's CDR3 is CASGLAGRETQYF. In nucleotides, the CDR3 is TGTGCCAGCGGACTAGCGGGAAGGGAGACCCAGTACTTC.

V usage is TRBV6-5 and J usage is TRBJ2-3, with TRBD2 matching over 8 bases. CDR3 length: 14 residues. The germline gives CDR1 MNHEY, CDR2 SVGAGI. Losses at the gene ends were 8 bases for V and 0 bases for J; bases not matched to a gene: 4. CDR3 region: CASERGGSTDTQYF. CDR3 nucleotides: TGTGCCAGCGAACGGGGGGGCAGCACAGATACGCAGTATTTT.